The 26 T cell receptor beta chains presented below share a single source sample, sequenced in a study of molecular identifiers for immune sequencing clone quantification. TCRdb passed the PCR reads through MiXCR, listing each CDR3 protein once. The top ten hold around 0.97% of the sample, which has fewer than 45,000 distinct CDR3 sequences, 20% to 25% seen once. Sequences were obtained from naive CD8+ T cells from blood, with Jurkat cell RNA spiked in. This sample's subset: FACS-sorted CD8+CD4-CCR7+CD45RA+ naive T cells. The receptor source for this set is a human donor in good health. Some libraries in this study had Jurkat cell RNA spiked in.

This clonotype was observed at least ten times. The chain recombines TRBV4-3 with TRBJ2-3; 11 bases line up with TRBD1. V gave up 0 bases and J gave up 5 bases; unmatched junction bases: 7. The germline CDR1 and CDR2 sequences are LGHNA and YSLEER. The CDR3 covers 17 residues. The CDR3 nucleotides read TGCGCCAGCAGCCAAGATCGGGGACAGGGGGAAGGAGATACGCAGTATTTT. Translated, it gives CASSQDRGQGEGDTQYF.

This clonotype was observed many times. The V call is TRBV5-1, the J call TRBJ2-7, with 7 bases matching TRBD1. The germline V gene encodes CDR1 SGHRS and CDR2 YFSETQ. With V trimmed by 2 bases and J by 3 bases, 11 bases remained unmatched. This CDR3 spans 16 amino acids. The CDR3 sequence: CASSLGDGRGYYEQYF. The DNA of the CDR3 is TGCGCCAGCAGCTTAGGCGACGGCAGGGGGTACTACGAGCAGTACTTC.

This clonotype was recorded at least ten times. The chain has TRBV4-1 and TRBJ1-5, with D hard to call. The CDR3 contains 13 residues. Trimming took off 3 bases at V and 4 bases at J, with 7 bases between the two ends. Germline CDR1 is MGHRA and CDR2 is YSYEKL. The CDR3 DNA follows: TGCGCCAGCAGCCACGGGAGAAATCAGCCCCAGCATTTT. The encoded protein is CASSHGRNQPQHF.

Judged by abundance, this clonotype is medium-sized. This sequence joins TRBV7-2 and TRBJ2-7, with TRBD2 matching over 10 bases. The CDR3 length is 14 residues. The ends lost 3 bases at V and 4 bases at J; junction bases unmatched: 3. Looked up from germline, CDR1 is SGHTA and CDR2 is FQGNSA. CDR3 in amino acids: CASSFTSGEYEQYF. CDR3 DNA: TGTGCCAGCAGCTTTACTAGCGGGGAGTACGAGCAGTACTTC. Full variable domain (rest looked up from reference TRBV7-2 and TRBJ2-7): GAGVSQSPSNKVTEKGKDVELRCDPISGHTALYWYRQSLGQGLEFLIYFQGNSAPDKSGLPSDRFSAERTGGSVSTLTIQRTQQEDSAVYLCASSFTSGEYEQYFGPGTRLTVT.

Regarding this clonotype: The germline gene is not matched at one end of the junction; a read error may be the cause. CDR3 DNA: TGTGCCAGCAGTTTGGGCCGTGGCGTTCGGAACGAGAAGTACTTC. Translating it yields CASSLGRGVRNEKYF. The gene calls are TRBV27 and TRBJ2-7; no firm D call. Per germline, CDR1 MNHEY and CDR2 SMNVEV (reference sequence). This CDR3 has 15 amino acids.

This clonotype was seen only a few times. This chain links TRBV4-3 with TRBJ2-7; 7 bases match TRBD2. V dropped 3 bases and J dropped 2; count of bases not matched to a gene: 7. Looked up from germline, CDR1 is LGHNA and CDR2 is YSLEER. The CDR3 length is 15 residues. The CDR3 protein is CASSHRGDGAYEQYF. DNA for the CDR3: TGCGCCAGCAGCCACCGGGGGGACGGGGCCTACGAGCAGTACTTC.

The sample holds many counts of this clonotype. This sequence joins TRBV7-6 and TRBJ2-3, with no clear D. Germline V gene data show CDR1 as SGHVS and CDR2 as FNYEAQ. V was cut by 0 bases and J by 0 bases, with 7 bases left in between. CDR3 length: 15 residues. CDR3 DNA sequence: TGTGCCAGCAGCTTAGCGGGATCTAGCACAGATACGCAGTATTTT. As protein: CASSLAGSSTDTQYF. Based on the CDR3 plus reference TRBV7-6 and TRBJ2-3, the full variable domain is GAGVSQSPRYKVTKRGQDVALRCDPISGHVSLYWYRQALGQGPEFLTYFNYEAQQDKSGLPNDRFSAERPEGSISTLTIQRTEQRDSAMYRCASSLAGSSTDTQYFGPGTRLTVL.

Concerning this clonotype itself: A much more abundant neighbour one base away suggests this may be a read error. The chain links TRBV19 to TRBJ2-7; tentative D call: TRBD2 (6 bases). The CDR3 totals 13 residues. Germline V gene data show CDR1 as LNHDA and CDR2 as SQIVND (reference sequence). Trimming pared 6 bases from V and 2 bases from J, leaving 11 bases between. In DNA form, the CDR3 reads TGTGCCAGTAGCAAAGGAGGGGCCTACGAGCAGTACTTC. Amino acid sequence: CASSKGGAYEQYF.

In this sample, this clonotype turned up many times. The chain joins TRBV20-1 to TRBJ1-2; 8 bases agree with TRBD1. The V and J ends lost 6 bases and 3 bases, in that order; junction bases with no gene match: 9. The CDR3 runs to 14 residues. Germline-derived CDR1 and CDR2 are DFQATT and SNEGSKA (reference sequence). The CDR3 reads CSAHVPGGDYGYTF. In DNA form, the CDR3 reads TGCAGTGCGCATGTGCCAGGGGGCGACTATGGCTACACCTTC.

This clonotype has just one count. This sequence may be a read error, since a much larger clone differs from it by one base. Since the CDR3 does not end with the conserved phenylalanine or tryptophan, this likely comes from a read error. The V gene is TRBV20-1, the J gene TRBJ2-7, with 9 positions matching TRBD2. CDR3 length: 13 residues. Germline-derived CDR1 and CDR2 are DFQATT and SNEGSKA (reference sequence). J gave up 4 bases and V 3 bases, and 4 bases lay outside the gene matches. CDR3 sequence (DNA): TGCAGTGCTAGGGGACTAGCACTTTACGAGCAGTACTTA. Translating it yields CSARGLALYEQYL.

This clonotype has at least ten counts. This chain joins TRBV7-8 and TRBJ1-1; D is ambiguous. The ends were cut back, 2 bases at V and 2 bases at J, with 3 bases in the middle. The CDR3 is 12 residues long. Germline V gene data show CDR1 as SGHVS and CDR2 as FQNEAQ. The CDR3 DNA sequence: TGTGCCAGCAGCTTAATTAACACTGAAGCTTTCTTT. This sequence encodes CASSLINTEAFF.

This clonotype appeared many times. This sequence joins TRBV2 and TRBJ2-1; the D call may be TRBD1 or TRBD2 (6 bases each). The ends were cut back, 6 bases at V and 6 bases at J, with 9 bases in the middle. This CDR3 contains 12 residues. CDR1 is SNHLY, CDR2 FYNNEI, per germline. CDR3: CASSGGFNEQFF. CDR3 sequence (DNA): TGTGCCAGCAGCGGGGGCTTCAATGAGCAGTTCTTC.

This clonotype was observed at least ten times. V usage is TRBV3-2 and J usage is TRBJ2-3. TRBV3-2 is annotated as a pseudogene. This CDR3 is 16 amino acids long. Written as DNA, the CDR3 is TGTGCCAGCAGCCAAGATCAGACTAGCGGCACAGATACGCAGTATTTT. Protein sequence: CASSQDQTSGTDTQYF.

In this sample, this clonotype turned up many times. The CDR3 sequence: CASSLDAGVGTEAFF. The CDR3, as DNA: TGTGCCAGCAGCTTGGATGCAGGGGTTGGGACTGAAGCTTTCTTT. V and J are TRBV5-4 and TRBJ1-1, with D perhaps TRBD1 (6 bases). The CDR3 has 15 amino acids. V lost 0 bases and J lost 5, with 14 bases in between. Germline V gene data show CDR1 as SGHNT and CDR2 as YYREEE (reference sequence).

The table lists this clonotype with many counts. The genes are TRBV6-5 and TRBJ2-6; no clear D gene. The CDR3 covers 17 residues. Trimming removed 2 bases at V and 0 bases at J, with 11 bases between. Looked up from germline, CDR1 is MNHEY and CDR2 is SVGAGI. The CDR3 DNA reads TGTGCCAGCAGTTACGTGGAACTCACCTCTGGGGCCAACGTCCTGACTTTC. This translates into CASSYVELTSGANVLTF.

This clonotype came up many times. CDR3 in amino acids: CASRTGTGTTEAFF. The CDR3 bases are TGCGCCAGCAGGACCGGGACAGGGACAACTGAAGCTTTCTTT. This chain joins TRBV10-2 and TRBJ1-1; 9 nucleotides agree with TRBD1. Germline V lookup: CDR1 WSHSY, CDR2 SAAADI. The CDR3 contains 14 residues. J gave up 5 bases and V 6 bases, and 7 bases lay outside the gene matches.

This clonotype was observed many times. The V gene is TRBV4-2, the J gene TRBJ1-1; D call uncertain. The CDR3 loop spans 12 amino acids. Trimming left V 3 bases short and J 5 bases short, with 7 bases between. Germline V gene sequence: CDR1 LGHNA, CDR2 YNFKEQ. The CDR3 spells CASSQLGTEAFF. CDR3 bases: TGTGCCAGCAGCCAGTTGGGTACTGAAGCTTTCTTT.

With regard to this clonotype: This may be a read error, as it is one base from a much larger clone. The V and J genes are TRBV27 and TRBJ2-7; the match to TRBD2 covers 7 bases. V shed 6 bases, J shed 3 bases, and the junction held 8 bases outside the gene matches. Looked up from germline, CDR1 is MNHEY and CDR2 is SMNVEV (reference sequence). CDR3 length equals 14 residues. The chain's CDR3 is CASRAPTSDYEQYF. CDR3 sequence (DNA): TGTGCCAGCAGGGCCCCAACTAGCGACTACGAGCAGTACTTC.

The chain uses TRBV27 and TRBJ2-3, with D perhaps TRBD1 (7 bases). This CDR3 comprises 15 residues. Trimming pared 7 bases from V and 0 bases from J, leaving 14 bases between. In germline, CDR1 is MNHEY, CDR2 SMNVEV (reference sequence). The CDR3 loop is CASTRGTASTDTQYF. Here the CDR3 DNA reads TGTGCCAGCACTCGGGGGACAGCTAGCACAGATACGCAGTATTTT.

This clonotype was recorded many times. The chain combines TRBV23-1 with TRBJ2-1; TRBD1 agrees at 9 bases. TRBV23-1 is reported as an ORF; its role is uncertain. V was clipped by 4 bases and J by 0 bases; unmatched bases: 4. The length of the CDR3 is 16 residues. Written as DNA, the CDR3 is TGCGCCAGCAGTCGTGGGACAGGGAGCTCCTACAATGAGCAGTTCTTC. Its translation is CASSRGTGSSYNEQFF.

This clonotype was observed many times. This rearrangement joins TRBV2 to TRBJ2-5; 14 positions match TRBD2. The CDR3 is made up of 18 amino acids. V was pared by 0 bases and J by 5 bases, with 8 bases of the junction left unmatched. Germline values: CDR1 SNHLY, CDR2 FYNNEI. In DNA, the CDR3 is TGTGCCAGCAGTGAAGCTACGACTAGCGGGAGGGCCTTTGAGACCCAGTACTTC. Translating it yields CASSEATTSGRAFETQYF. Filled out from reference TRBV2 and TRBJ2-5, the complete variable domain reads EPEVTQTPSHQVTQMGQEVILRCVPISNHLYFYWYRQILGQKVEFLVSFYNNEISEKSEIFDDQFSVERPDGSNFTLKIRSTKLEDSAMYFCASSEATTSGRAFETQYFGPGTRLLVL.

The V call is TRBV12-3 or TRBV12-4, the J call TRBJ2-3; the match to TRBD2 covers 7 bases. V was clipped by 8 bases and J by 0 bases; unmatched bases: 11. The length of the CDR3 is 16 residues. The DNA of the CDR3 is TGTGCCAGCGGTGTACTAGCGACCCATAGCACAGATACGCAGTATTTT. It encodes CASGVLATHSTDTQYF.

Turning to this clonotype: This clone may be a read error of a much larger clone one base away. The chain links TRBV2 to TRBJ1-2; D is uncertain. V gave up 2 bases and J gave up 4 bases, with 14 bases separating them. The germline CDR1 and CDR2 sequences are SNHLY and FYNNEI. CDR3 length: 15 amino acids. The CDR3 here is CASSENDGLLYGYTF. CDR3 DNA: TGTGCCAGCAGTGAAAACGACGGGCTCCTCTATGGCTACACCTTC.

This clonotype was recorded at least ten times. This rearrangement joins TRBV6-5 to TRBJ2-3, with 9 bases aligning to TRBD2. The CDR3 sequence is 15 residues long. With 7 bases clipped from V and 2 bases from J, the junction kept 7 bases outside the gene matches. Looked up from germline, CDR1 is MNHEY and CDR2 is SVGAGI. This chain's CDR3 is CASISLAGSTDTQYF. CDR3 in DNA: TGTGCCAGCATCTCGCTAGCGGGGTCCACAGATACGCAGTATTTT.

This clonotype was picked up a small number of times. A much larger clone lies one base from this, so it may be a read error. The chain employs TRBV20-1 and TRBJ2-3; D is uncertain. CDR3 length: 15 amino acids. Germline loops: CDR1 DFQATT, CDR2 SNEGSKA (reference sequence). The CDR3 DNA sequence: TGCAGTGCTAGAAAAGCGCGAACCAGCACAGCTACGCAGTATTTT. This codes for CSARKARTSTATQYF.

Comment on this clonotype: This may be a read error, as it is one base from a much larger clone. The J gene is TRBJ1-5, the V gene TRBV19; maybe TRBD1 (5 bases). The germline CDR1 and CDR2 sequences are LNHDA and SQIVND (reference sequence). CDR3 length: 15 residues. CDR3 sequence (DNA): TGTGCCGGTAGTTACCGGGACGCCGAAAATCAGCCCCAGCATTTT. It specifies CAGSYRDAENQPQHF.